The T cell receptor (beta chain) under discussion was sequenced for a study of OX40 agonist ivuxolimab in advanced cancers. This CDR3 is 14 amino acids long. The ends lost 6 bases at V and 10 bases at J; junction bases unmatched: 3. Germline V CDR1 and CDR2: ENHRY, SYGVKD. Generated by immunoSEQ multiplex PCR, the TCRdb table keeps only in-frame clones and is missing some. The sample shows over 65,000 clones, approximately 85% of them seen only once. The clonotype comes from an adult with an advanced solid tumor such as melanoma, head and neck, liver or kidney cancer. The rearrangement links TRBV10-3 to TRBJ2-1; TRBD2 matches 16 bases. Sequencing was performed on CD4+ or CD8+ T cells sorted from blood, taken in a trial of the OX40 agonist ivuxolimab. Here the CDR3 reads CAIRGLAGGGEQFF. The CDR3 nucleotides are TGTGCCATCAGGGGACTAGCGGGAGGGGGAGAGCAGTTCTTC.